Listed below are T cell receptor beta chains from one sample, sequenced in a study of T cell responses to AZD1222 COVID-19 vaccine. Produced via immunoSEQ multiplex PCR; TCRdb's table is partial and in-frame only. The sample comprises under 200,000 clones, approximately 87% of which are singletons, and 4.3% rests with the top ten. The material was peripheral blood, obtained 28 days after the second AZD1222 dose. These receptors were collected from an adult who received the AZD1222 COVID-19 vaccine. CDR3s include the opening cysteine and the closing phenylalanine or tryptophan. D genes are given only for firm matches. Rows give clone size only sometimes, using once, few, many, or a class for an expanded clone.

clone size	D gene	V gene	J gene	CDR3 protein	CDR3 DNA
.	.	TRBV11-2	TRBJ2-7	CASSLAGSSYEQYF	TGTGCCAGCAGCTTAGCCGGTAGCTCCTACGAGCAGTACTTC
.	.	TRBV5-4	TRBJ1-2	CASSLDVGPKPNYGYTF	TGTGCCAGCAGCTTGGATGTGGGCCCAAAGCCAAACTATGGCTACACCTTC
.	.	TRBV15	TRBJ1-1	CATSRVSPLNTEAFF	TGTGCCACCAGCAGAGTATCGCCGTTGAACACTGAAGCTTTCTTT
.	.	TRBV30	TRBJ1-1	CAWTLRGASEAFF	TGTGCCTGGACCCTCCGGGGGGCTAGTGAAGCTTTCTTT
.	.	TRBV30	TRBJ1-2	CAWSHGVSSGYTF	TGTGCCTGGAGTCACGGGGTTAGTTCTGGCTACACCTTC
few	.	TRBV14	TRBJ2-4	CASSPTPGTSLAKNIQYF	TGTGCCAGCAGTCCAACGCCCGGGACGTCTCTAGCCAAAAACATTCAGTACTTC
.	.	TRBV6-2/TRBV6-3	TRBJ1-6	CASSYGAGRSYNSPLHF	TGTGCCAGCAGTTACGGGGCGGGACGCTCCTATAATTCACCCCTCCACTTT
.	.	TRBV19	TRBJ1-1	CASRRTDAGNTEAFF	TGTGCCAGTAGACGGACCGACGCCGGGAACACTGAAGCTTTCTTT
.	.	TRBV7-3	TRBJ2-1	CASSGPPGHPYNEQFF	TGTGCCAGCAGCGGGCCTCCGGGACATCCATACAATGAGCAGTTCTTC
.	.	TRBV5-6	TRBJ1-2	CASSLRGARGYTF	TGTGCCAGCAGCTTGCGCGGGGCGCGGGGCTACACCTTC
.	.	TRBV6-5	TRBJ1-2	CASSPQNYGYTF	TGTGCCAGCAGTCCTCAGAACTATGGCTACACCTTC
.	.	TRBV5-1	TRBJ1-3	CASSLGHIAGNTIYF	TGCGCCAGCAGCTTAGGGCATATAGCTGGAAACACCATATATTTT
.	.	TRBV7-9	TRBJ1-1	CASSEQVGTEAFF	TGTGCCAGCAGCGAACAGGTGGGCACTGAAGCTTTCTTT
.	.	TRBV6-5	TRBJ1-2	CASGERGGRGYTF	TGTGCCAGCGGGGAGCGGGGAGGCCGGGGCTACACCTTC
.	TRBD2	TRBV6-5	TRBJ2-3	CASSLAGTPDTQYF	TGTGCCAGCAGCTTAGCGGGGACGCCAGATACGCAGTATTTT
.	.	TRBV9	TRBJ1-2	CASSRSPKGYTF	TGTGCCAGCAGCCGCTCCCCGAAAGGCTACACCTTC
.	.	TRBV7-2	TRBJ2-3	CASSTGQFTDTQYF	TGTGCCAGCAGCACCGGACAGTTCACAGATACGCAGTATTTT
.	TRBD1	TRBV30	TRBJ1-2	CAWSPGQGTGYTF	TGTGCCTGGAGTCCTGGACAGGGAACTGGCTACACCTTC
.	TRBD2	TRBV11-2	TRBJ2-3	CASSLERGYTDTQYF	TGTGCCAGCAGCTTAGAGCGGGGGTACACAGATACGCAGTATTTT
.	.	TRBV5-1	TRBJ1-1	CASTGRGSPEAFF	TGCGCCAGCACCGGTCGGGGTAGTCCTGAAGCTTTCTTT
.	.	TRBV24-1	TRBJ2-2	CATSDAANTGELFF	TGTGCCACCAGTGATGCGGCCAACACCGGGGAGCTGTTTTTT
.	.	TRBV7-9	TRBJ1-1	CASSLASVNTEAFF	TGTGCCAGCAGCTTAGCTTCGGTGAACACTGAAGCTTTCTTT
few	.	TRBV4-3	TRBJ1-4	CASSQDRSATNEKLFF	TGCGCCAGCAGCCAAGATAGAAGTGCAACTAATGAAAAACTGTTTTTT
.	TRBD1	TRBV6-2/TRBV6-3	TRBJ1-2	CASSPDREGPGGYTF	TGTGCCAGCAGCCCGGACAGGGAGGGACCAGGGGGCTACACCTTC
.	.	TRBV19	TRBJ2-4	CASTTGKNIQYF	TGTGCCAGTACTACAGGGAAAAACATTCAGTACTTC
.	TRBD1	TRBV24-1	TRBJ2-2	CATSAGQGLKLFF	TGTGCCACCAGTGCTGGACAGGGTTTAAAGCTGTTTTTT
.	TRBD1	TRBV7-2	TRBJ1-4	CASSLRGTAIEKLFF	TGTGCCAGCAGCTTAAGGGGGACAGCCATTGAAAAACTGTTTTTT
.	.	TRBV7-2	TRBJ1-2	CASSISTGTYGYTF	TGTGCCAGCAGCATAAGTACAGGGACCTATGGCTACACCTTC
once	.	TRBV5-1	TRBJ1-2	CASSLTADSGYTF	TGCGCCAGCAGCCTCACGGCCGATTCCGGCTACACCTTC
.	.	TRBV30	TRBJ1-2	CAWSWDLSYGYTF	TGTGCCTGGAGTTGGGACCTTTCCTATGGCTACACCTTC
.	TRBD1	TRBV2	TRBJ1-2	CASPRDRGSYGYTF	TGTGCCAGCCCCCGGGACAGGGGAAGCTATGGCTACACCTTC
.	.	TRBV6-5	TRBJ1-5	CASRTSAADNQPQHF	TGTGCCAGCAGGACGTCGGCCGCTGACAATCAGCCCCAGCATTTT
.	TRBD1	TRBV6-2/TRBV6-3	TRBJ1-2	CASRYRDSNYGYTF	TGTGCCAGCAGATACCGGGACAGCAACTATGGCTACACCTTC
.	.	TRBV5-6	TRBJ1-2	CASSLVAEGRRRGYTF	TGTGCCAGCAGCTTGGTCGCGGAGGGTCGCAGAAGAGGCTACACCTTC
.	.	TRBV7-2	TRBJ1-1	CASSPQGANTEAFF	TGTGCCAGCAGCCCCCAGGGCGCGAACACTGAAGCTTTCTTT
.	.	TRBV5-8	TRBJ1-2	CASSLAGTYGYTF	TGTGCCAGCAGCTTGGCAGGGACCTATGGCTACACCTTC
.	.	TRBV9	TRBJ1-4	CASSVGTGEKLFF	TGTGCCAGCAGCGTAGGGACGGGAGAAAAACTGTTTTTT
.	TRBD2	TRBV5-1	TRBJ2-1	CASSLGAGENNEQFF	TGCGCCAGCAGCTTGGGAGCGGGGGAAAACAATGAGCAGTTCTTC
.	.	TRBV6-5	TRBJ1-2	CASSYSNRYYGYTF	TGTGCCAGCAGTTACTCGAACCGCTACTATGGCTACACCTTC
once	.	TRBV6-6	TRBJ1-2	CASSYSGGGYTF	TGTGCCAGCAGTTACTCAGGCGGTGGCTACACCTTC
once	.	TRBV15	TRBJ2-7	CATSRGLNSYEQYF	TGTGCCACCAGCAGAGGGCTTAACTCCTACGAGCAGTACTTC
.	.	TRBV4-1	TRBJ1-1	CASSQGRVTEAFF	TGCGCCAGCAGCCAAGGTCGGGTCACTGAAGCTTTCTTT
.	.	TRBV7-9	TRBJ1-1	CASSLVGLLNTEAFF	TGTGCCAGCAGCTTAGTAGGCCTCCTGAACACTGAAGCTTTCTTT
.	TRBD2	TRBV5-1	TRBJ2-3	CASSLGERYLAGGPTDTQYF	TGCGCCAGCAGCTTGGGGGAGCGCTACCTAGCGGGGGGACCCACAGATACGCAGTATTTT
.	TRBD2	TRBV7-2	TRBJ2-1	CASSLIASGGAGHEQFF	TGTGCCAGCAGCTTGATAGCTAGCGGGGGGGCAGGTCATGAGCAGTTCTTC
.	.	TRBV5-6	TRBJ1-1	CASSWNTEAFF	TGTGCCAGCAGCTGGAACACTGAAGCTTTCTTT
few	.	TRBV30	TRBJ2-7	CAWATSSYEQYF	TGTGCCTGGGCAACGTCCAGCTACGAGCAGTACTTC
medium-sized	TRBD1	TRBV7-6	TRBJ2-2	CASSPGQGTGELFF	TGTGCCAGCAGCCCGGGACAGGGCACCGGGGAGCTGTTTTTT
once	.	TRBV12-3/TRBV12-4	TRBJ1-1	CASAGQLNTEAFF	TGTGCCAGCGCCGGACAGTTGAACACTGAAGCTTTCTTT
.	.	TRBV29-1	TRBJ1-2	CSVVDRGYTF	TGCAGCGTTGTAGACCGCGGCTACACCTTC
.	.	TRBV10-3	TRBJ1-1	CAITQDPNTEAFF	TGTGCCATCACCCAGGATCCGAACACTGAAGCTTTCTTT
.	.	TRBV29-1	TRBJ1-6	CSVARDYNSPLHF	TGCAGCGTTGCTCGGGATTATAATTCACCCCTCCACTTT
.	.	TRBV3-1/TRBV3-2	TRBJ2-5	CASSHKGETQYF	TGTGCCAGCAGCCATAAGGGGGAGACCCAGTACTTC
once	.	TRBV6-6	TRBJ1-1	CASSYGQITTYTEAFF	TGTGCCAGCAGTTACGGTCAGATTACTACGTACACTGAAGCTTTCTTT
.	.	TRBV15	TRBJ1-2	CATSPDGVYGYTF	TGTGCCACCAGCCCCGACGGAGTCTATGGCTACACCTTC
.	TRBD1	TRBV7-2	TRBJ2-7	CASSSWARGLYEQYF	TGTGCCAGCAGCTCTTGGGCTAGGGGGCTCTACGAGCAGTACTTC
.	.	TRBV5-1	TRBJ2-2	CASSLYRTNTGELFF	TGCGCCAGCAGCTTATACAGGACGAACACCGGGGAGCTGTTTTTT
.	.	TRBV9	TRBJ1-2	CASSPRIDSNYGYTF	TGTGCCAGCAGCCCTCGAATAGACAGTAACTATGGCTACACCTTC